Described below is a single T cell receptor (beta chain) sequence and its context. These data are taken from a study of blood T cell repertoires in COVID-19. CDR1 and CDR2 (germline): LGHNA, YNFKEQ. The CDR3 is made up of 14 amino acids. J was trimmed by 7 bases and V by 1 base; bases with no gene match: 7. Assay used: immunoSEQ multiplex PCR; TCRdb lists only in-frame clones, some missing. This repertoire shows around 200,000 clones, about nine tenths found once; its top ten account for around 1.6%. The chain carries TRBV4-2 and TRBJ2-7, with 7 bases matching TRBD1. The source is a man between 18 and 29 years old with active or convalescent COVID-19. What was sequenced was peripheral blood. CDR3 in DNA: TGTGCCAGCAGCCAAGGAGACAGGGTCTGGGAGCAGTACTTC. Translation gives CASSQGDRVWEQYF.